The present TCR beta chain was sequenced within a study of read filtering for tumor transcriptome and immune sequencing. Study as a whole: The cohort had 17 men and approximately 13 women aged roughly 40 to 80, mean around 66 years.

This library used around 400 ng RNA and molecular barcoded adaptors spanning alpha/delta and beta/gamma chains. Via MiXCR, TCRdb re-called the reads, giving one row per CDR3 protein. The sample has 37,000 or so distinct CDR3 sequences, approximately 15% seen once. This CDR3 is 15 amino acids long. Germline V gives CDR1 SGHVS, CDR2 FNYEAQ. On this clonotype: A read error may be the cause here, since a much bigger clone is one base away.

Source material: a population of CD138-negative cells sorted from bone marrow. The clonotype comes from a donor aged 40 or older with multiple myeloma. This rearrangement joins TRBV7-6 to TRBJ1-2; 8 nucleotides match TRBD1. CDR3 amino acids: CASTREAGGAFGHTF. The CDR3, as DNA: TGTGCCAGCACAAGGGAGGCAGGGGGCGCATTTGGCCACACCTTC.